This T cell receptor beta chain originates from a study of breast tumors, draining lymph nodes, adjacent tissues. TCRdb re-analysed the multiplex PCR reads in MiXCR, keeping a single row per CDR3 protein. The repertoire includes approximately 60,000 distinct CDR3 sequences, roughly 50% of them detected once, and roughly a fifth sits in the top ten. Remarks on this clonotype: Its antigen is not known.

Unmatched junction bases numbered 1, after V lost 8 bases and J lost 4 bases. Germline CDR1 and CDR2: SGHTA and FQGNSA. The CDR3 is 12 residues long. Study results and limitations: Tumor T cell lymph node origin was a supported hypothesis, not proven. Compared with lymph nodes, tumors were less diverse; compared with nontumor tissue, more. Luminal-like breast cancer showed significantly higher tumor–nontumor repertoire similarity than basal-like.

The clonotype comes from a female donor with breast cancer. Some clones in this sample may be carry-over from other donors' samples. Sequenced sample: breast tumor tissue. The J gene is TRBJ2-3, the V gene TRBV7-2; 9 bases match TRBD2. The DNA of the CDR3 is TGTGCCAGCCTAGCGGGGCCAGATACGCAGTATTTT. It is translated as CASLAGPDTQYF.